These T cell receptor beta chains were read from a single sample in a study of blood T cell repertoires in COVID-19. TCRdb keeps only in-frame clones here, not all; method: immunoSEQ multiplex PCR. The repertoire holds over 55,000 clones, more than 85% seen once, with more than 6% in the top ten. The sample was peripheral blood. These receptors all stem from a human donor with active COVID-19. The donor label of this sample is uncertain. The CDR3 runs from the conserved cysteine through the conserved F or W. Fields, in order: clone size, J gene, D gene, V gene, CDR3 length, CDR3 protein, CDR3 DNA. D genes are given only for firm matches. The size field is filled for only some rows; it gives once, few, many or a size class.

clone_size: NA
j_call: TRBJ2-1
d_call: NA
v_call: TRBV4-2
cdr3_length: 13
cdr3_aa: CASSPSTYNEQFF
cdr3_nt: TGTGCCAGCAGCCCCAGTACCTACAATGAGCAGTTCTTC

clone_size: NA
j_call: TRBJ2-5
d_call: TRBD2
v_call: TRBV9
cdr3_length: 15
cdr3_aa: CASSVLSGIEETQYF
cdr3_nt: TGTGCCAGCAGCGTCCTTAGCGGGATAGAAGAGACCCAGTACTTC

clone_size: NA
j_call: TRBJ2-7
d_call: NA
v_call: TRBV6-1
cdr3_length: 14
cdr3_aa: CASSEIGRSYEQYF
cdr3_nt: TGTGCCAGCAGTGAAATCGGCAGGTCCTACGAGCAGTACTTC

clone_size: once
j_call: TRBJ2-1
d_call: TRBD2
v_call: TRBV7-3
cdr3_length: 14
cdr3_aa: CASSLSSGSNEQFF
cdr3_nt: TGTGCCAGCAGCTTATCCAGCGGGAGCAATGAGCAGTTCTTC

clone_size: once
j_call: TRBJ2-1
d_call: TRBD2
v_call: TRBV19
cdr3_length: 16
cdr3_aa: CASKRSGGTLYNEQFF
cdr3_nt: TGTGCCAGTAAAAGGAGCGGGGGGACGCTCTACAATGAGCAGTTCTTC

clone_size: once
j_call: TRBJ1-2
d_call: NA
v_call: TRBV3-1/TRBV3-2
cdr3_length: 13
cdr3_aa: CASSFEGLRGYTF
cdr3_nt: TGTGCCAGCAGCTTCGAGGGTTTGAGGGGCTACACCTTC

clone_size: NA
j_call: TRBJ2-2
d_call: TRBD1
v_call: TRBV30
cdr3_length: 14
cdr3_aa: CASSDRGSAGELFF
cdr3_nt: TGTGCCTCCTCGGACAGGGGGTCGGCCGGGGAGCTGTTTTTT

clone_size: NA
j_call: TRBJ2-3
d_call: TRBD1
v_call: TRBV5-4
cdr3_length: 15
cdr3_aa: CASSLNRGFTDTQYF
cdr3_nt: TGTGCCAGCAGCTTGAACAGGGGGTTCACAGATACGCAGTATTTT

clone_size: NA
j_call: TRBJ1-3
d_call: NA
v_call: TRBV11-2
cdr3_length: 14
cdr3_aa: CASSFSYSGNTIYF
cdr3_nt: TGTGCCAGCAGCTTTTCCTACTCTGGAAACACCATATATTTT

clone_size: once
j_call: TRBJ1-4
d_call: TRBD1
v_call: TRBV5-1
cdr3_length: 18
cdr3_aa: CASSLAVPGQGSAEKLFF
cdr3_nt: TGCGCCAGCAGCTTGGCCGTCCCGGGACAGGGATCGGCTGAAAAACTGTTTTTT

clone_size: NA
j_call: TRBJ1-5
d_call: TRBD1
v_call: TRBV20-1
cdr3_length: 14
cdr3_aa: CSASRTGGFQPQHF
cdr3_nt: TGCAGTGCTAGTCGGACAGGGGGCTTTCAGCCCCAGCATTTT

clone_size: NA
j_call: TRBJ1-1
d_call: NA
v_call: TRBV2
cdr3_length: 11
cdr3_aa: CASSSGREAFF
cdr3_nt: TGTGCCAGCAGTTCGGGGAGGGAAGCTTTCTTT

clone_size: NA
j_call: TRBJ2-2
d_call: NA
v_call: TRBV11-2
cdr3_length: 15
cdr3_aa: CASSLSSANTGELFF
cdr3_nt: TGTGCCAGCAGCTTATCCAGCGCGAACACCGGGGAGCTGTTTTTT

clone_size: NA
j_call: TRBJ2-5
d_call: NA
v_call: TRBV10-2
cdr3_length: 15
cdr3_aa: CASSDIRGNQETQYF
cdr3_nt: TGCGCCAGCAGTGACATCCGAGGGAATCAAGAGACCCAGTACTTC